The clone carrying this T cell receptor (beta chain) has only a few counts. The antigen is not known. The TCR library protocol attached unique molecular identifiers to the individual cDNA molecules. One entry per CDR3 protein, called by TCRdb with MiXCR from the 5' RACE reads. This table has under 100,000 distinct CDR3 sequences, around 13% appearing once. Germline CDR1 is LNHDA and CDR2 is SQIVND (reference sequence). Losses at the gene ends were 7 bases for V and 7 bases for J; bases not matched to a gene: 8. The CDR3 is 14 amino acids. The source of the sample is a study of early T cells in non-severe SARS-CoV-2 infection. Across the study: Bulk RNA from unsorted whole blood was sequenced; chains were unpaired. Study conclusions and caveats: Reliance on VDJdb matching favored anti-spike CD8 responses; private and CD4 specificities were missed.

This chain joins TRBV19 and TRBJ1-5; 9 nucleotides align to TRBD1. The sequence derives from an adult who was a healthcare worker with PCR-confirmed SARS-CoV-2 infection or an uninfected control (not recorded which). Sample: whole blood. The CDR3 loop reads CASTLGQGKQPQHF. Written as DNA, the CDR3 is TGTGCCAGTACTCTCGGACAGGGGAAACAGCCCCAGCATTTT.